This record concerns one T cell receptor (beta chain) sequence. Its antigen is not known. V lost 8 bases to trimming and J lost 5 bases, with 15 bases between them. This CDR3 comprises 13 residues. Germline CDR1 MNHEY, CDR2 SVGAGI. This table comes from immunoSEQ multiplex PCR, and its TCRdb copy is limited to in-frame clones, with some not included. This table has tens of thousands of clones, 83% appearing once. This specimen belongs to a study of OX40 agonist ivuxolimab in advanced cancers. General study points: In the 0.1 to 3.0 mg/kg range, CD4+ and CD8+ blood T cells had expanded clonally by week 6.

The sequence derives from an adult with an advanced solid tumor such as melanoma, head and neck, liver or kidney cancer. This rearrangement joins TRBV6-5 to TRBJ2-5; a possible D gene is TRBD2 (7 bases). The specimen was CD4+ or CD8+ T cells sorted from blood, collected in a trial of the OX40 agonist ivuxolimab. The CDR3 DNA sequence: TGTGCCAGCGGCGGGGAGGGGGTGGAGACCCAGTACTTC. Translated: CASGGEGVETQYF.